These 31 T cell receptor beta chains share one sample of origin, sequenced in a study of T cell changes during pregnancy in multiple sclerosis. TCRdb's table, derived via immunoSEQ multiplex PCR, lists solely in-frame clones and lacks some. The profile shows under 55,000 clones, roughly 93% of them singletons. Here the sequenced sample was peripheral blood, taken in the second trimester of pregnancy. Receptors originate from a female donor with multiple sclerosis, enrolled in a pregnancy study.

The CDR3 nucleotides read TGTGCCAGTAGTATTTGTTATGTATTGTTGGCGGGAGATAGCACAGATACGCAGTATTTT. It is translated as CASSICYVLLAGDSTDTQYF. This rearrangement joins TRBV19 to TRBJ2-3; 7 nucleotides align to TRBD2. Germline values: CDR1 LNHDA, CDR2 SQIVND (reference sequence). J gave up 0 bases and V 3 bases, and 18 bases lay outside the gene matches. This CDR3 is built from 20 residues.

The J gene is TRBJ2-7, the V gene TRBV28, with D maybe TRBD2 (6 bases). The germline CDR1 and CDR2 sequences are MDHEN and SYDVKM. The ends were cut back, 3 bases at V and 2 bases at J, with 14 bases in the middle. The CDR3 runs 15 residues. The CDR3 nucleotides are TGTGCCAGCAGTTTTTACTCGGGGAGGCCCTACGAGCAGTACTTC. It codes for CASSFYSGRPYEQYF.

The CDR3 nucleotides read TGTGCCAGCACAACTAGCGGTTTCTACGAGCAGTACTTC. Translating gives CASTTSGFYEQYF. This chain uses TRBV2 with TRBJ2-7, with 8 positions matching TRBD2. With 7 bases clipped from V and 3 bases from J, the junction kept 5 bases outside the gene matches. Germline CDR1 SNHLY, CDR2 FYNNEI. The CDR3 is 13 amino acids.

The CDR3 loop reads CASSLDRTGEGNQPQHF. The CDR3 nucleotides are TGTGCCAGCAGCTTAGATAGGACAGGGGAGGGCAATCAGCCCCAGCATTTT. The chain joins TRBV7-2 to TRBJ1-5, with 9 bases lining up with TRBD1. The CDR3 loop spans 17 amino acids. After removal of 1 base from V and 2 bases from J, the junction contained 6 bases not matched to a gene. Germline values: CDR1 SGHTA, CDR2 FQGNSA. The entire variable domain, with the rest obtained from reference TRBV7-2 and TRBJ1-5, is as follows: GAGVSQSPSNKVTEKGKDVELRCDPISGHTALYWYRQSLGQGLEFLIYFQGNSAPDKSGLPSDRFSAERTGGSVSTLTIQRTQQEDSAVYLCASSLDRTGEGNQPQHFGDGTRLSIL.

CDR3 loop: CASRLAADNTGELFF. Here the CDR3 DNA reads TGTGCCAGCAGACTAGCGGCGGATAACACCGGGGAGCTGTTTTTT. This chain uses TRBV9 with TRBJ2-2; 8 nucleotides agree with TRBD2. CDR1 is SGDLS, CDR2 YYNGEE, per germline. V shed 5 bases, J shed 2 bases, and the junction held 5 bases outside the gene matches. There are 15 residues in the CDR3.

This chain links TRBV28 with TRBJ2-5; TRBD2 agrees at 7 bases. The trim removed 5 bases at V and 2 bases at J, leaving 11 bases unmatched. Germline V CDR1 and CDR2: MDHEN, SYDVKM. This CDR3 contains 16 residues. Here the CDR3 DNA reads TGTGCCAGCAGTCGACTAGCCCCTGCGGGGCAAGAGACCCAGTACTTC. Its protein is CASSRLAPAGQETQYF.

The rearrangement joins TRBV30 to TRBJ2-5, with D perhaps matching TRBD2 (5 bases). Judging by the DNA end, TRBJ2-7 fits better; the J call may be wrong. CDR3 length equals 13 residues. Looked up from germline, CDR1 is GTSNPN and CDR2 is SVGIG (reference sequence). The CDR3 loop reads CAWIPGNDYEQYF. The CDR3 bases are TGTGCCTGGATTCCCGGGAATGACTACGAGCAGTACTTC.

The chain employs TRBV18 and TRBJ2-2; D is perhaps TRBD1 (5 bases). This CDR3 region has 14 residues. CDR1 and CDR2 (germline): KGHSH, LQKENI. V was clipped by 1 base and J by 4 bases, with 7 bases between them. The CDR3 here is CASSPRQFTGELFF. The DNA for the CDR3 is TGTGCCAGCTCACCACGACAGTTCACCGGGGAGCTGTTTTTT.

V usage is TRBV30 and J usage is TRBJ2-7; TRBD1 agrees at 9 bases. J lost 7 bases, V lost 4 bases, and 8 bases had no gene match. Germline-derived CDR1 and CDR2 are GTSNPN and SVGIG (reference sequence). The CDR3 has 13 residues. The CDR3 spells CAWKPGTGIEQYF. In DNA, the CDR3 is TGTGCCTGGAAACCAGGGACAGGGATTGAGCAGTACTTC.

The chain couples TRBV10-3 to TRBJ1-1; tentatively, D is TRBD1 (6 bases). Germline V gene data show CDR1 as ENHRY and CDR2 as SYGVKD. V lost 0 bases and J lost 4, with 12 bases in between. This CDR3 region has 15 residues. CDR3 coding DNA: TGTGCCATCAGTGAGTCGCTGGGGGCGGTCACTGAAGCTTTCTTT. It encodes CAISESLGAVTEAFF.

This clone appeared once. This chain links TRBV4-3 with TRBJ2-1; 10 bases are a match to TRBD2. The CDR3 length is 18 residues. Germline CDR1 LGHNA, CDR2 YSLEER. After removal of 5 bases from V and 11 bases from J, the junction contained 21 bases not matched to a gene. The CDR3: CASSKPFDRLAGDDKQFF. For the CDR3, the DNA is TGCGCCAGCAGCAAACCCTTCGACCGCCTAGCGGGGGACGACAAGCAGTTCTTC.

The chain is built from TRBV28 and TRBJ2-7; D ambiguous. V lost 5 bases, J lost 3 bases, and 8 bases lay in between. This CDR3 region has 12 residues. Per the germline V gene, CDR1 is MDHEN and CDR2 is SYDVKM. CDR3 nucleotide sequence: TGTGCCAGCAGTCCTCTCGGCTACGAGCAGTACTTC. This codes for CASSPLGYEQYF.

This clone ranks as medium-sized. The CDR3 DNA follows: TGTGCCAGTAGTCGTAGACAGGAGTACACTGAAGCTTTCTTT. Amino acid sequence: CASSRRQEYTEAFF. The chain links TRBV19 to TRBJ1-1; D may be TRBD1 (6 bases). Germline V lookup: CDR1 LNHDA, CDR2 SQIVND (reference sequence). The CDR3 length is 14 residues. V dropped 5 bases and J dropped 3 bases, with 13 bases sitting between them.

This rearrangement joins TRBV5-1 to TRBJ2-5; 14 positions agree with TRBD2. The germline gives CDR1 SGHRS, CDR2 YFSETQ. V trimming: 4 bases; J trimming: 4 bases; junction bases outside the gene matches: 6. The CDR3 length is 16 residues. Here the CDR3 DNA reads TGCGCCAGCAGCCTCGGACTAGCGGGAGGTATAGAGACCCAGTACTTC. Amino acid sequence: CASSLGLAGGIETQYF.

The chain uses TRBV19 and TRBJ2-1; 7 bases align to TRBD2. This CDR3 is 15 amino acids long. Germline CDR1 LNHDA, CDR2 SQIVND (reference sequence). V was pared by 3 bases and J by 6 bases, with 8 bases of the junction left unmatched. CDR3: CASSMRRELTNEQFF. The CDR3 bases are TGTGCCAGTAGTATGAGGCGGGAGCTTACCAATGAGCAGTTCTTC.

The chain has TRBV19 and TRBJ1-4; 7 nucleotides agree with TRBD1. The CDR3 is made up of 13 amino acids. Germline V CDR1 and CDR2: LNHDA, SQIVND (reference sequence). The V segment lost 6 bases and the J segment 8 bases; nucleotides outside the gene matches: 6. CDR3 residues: CASSTGVGEKLFF. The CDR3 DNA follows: TGTGCCAGTAGCACAGGGGTCGGGGAAAAACTGTTTTTT.

This CDR3 is CASSLASTDTQYF. CDR3 bases: TGTGCCAGCAGCTTAGCAAGCACAGATACGCAGTATTTT. The chain recombines TRBV5-4 with TRBJ2-3; D gene unclear. This CDR3 is 13 amino acids long. Germline values: CDR1 SGHNT, CDR2 YYREEE (reference sequence). The V end lost 2 bases, the J end lost 0 bases, and 4 bases lay between the germline ends.

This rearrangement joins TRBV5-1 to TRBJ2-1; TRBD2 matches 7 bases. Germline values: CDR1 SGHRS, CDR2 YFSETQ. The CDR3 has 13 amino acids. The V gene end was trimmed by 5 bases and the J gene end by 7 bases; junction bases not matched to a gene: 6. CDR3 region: CASRRGDRNEQFF. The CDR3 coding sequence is TGCGCCAGCAGACGGGGGGATAGGAATGAGCAGTTCTTC.

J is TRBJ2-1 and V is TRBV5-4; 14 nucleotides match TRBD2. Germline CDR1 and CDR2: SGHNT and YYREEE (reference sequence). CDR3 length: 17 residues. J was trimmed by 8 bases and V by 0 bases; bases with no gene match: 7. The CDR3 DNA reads TGTGCCAGCAGCTTGGCGCCGGGACTAGCGGGAGTACATGAGCAGTTCTTC. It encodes CASSLAPGLAGVHEQFF.

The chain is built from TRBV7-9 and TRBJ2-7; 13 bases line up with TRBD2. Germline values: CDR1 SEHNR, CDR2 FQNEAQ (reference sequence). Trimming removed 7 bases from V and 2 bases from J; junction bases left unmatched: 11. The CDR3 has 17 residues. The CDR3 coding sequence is TGTGCCAGCACCCCCCCCGGACTAGCGGGAGCAGCCTACGAGCAGTACTTC. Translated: CASTPPGLAGAAYEQYF.

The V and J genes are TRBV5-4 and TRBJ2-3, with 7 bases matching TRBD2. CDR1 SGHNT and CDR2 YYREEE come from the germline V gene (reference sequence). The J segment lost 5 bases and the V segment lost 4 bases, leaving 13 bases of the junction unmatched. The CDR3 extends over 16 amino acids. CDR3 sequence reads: CASSPELQRERDTQYF. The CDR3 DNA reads TGTGCCAGCAGCCCGGAATTGCAGCGGGAAAGAGATACGCAGTATTTT.

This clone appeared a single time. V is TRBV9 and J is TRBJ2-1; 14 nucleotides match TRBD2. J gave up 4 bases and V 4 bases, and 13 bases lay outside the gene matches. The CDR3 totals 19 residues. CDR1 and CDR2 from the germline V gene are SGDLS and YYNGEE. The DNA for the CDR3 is TGTGCCAGCAGCTCTCCGGGACTAGCGGGAGATGAGTCTTACAATGAGCAGTTCTTC. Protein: CASSSPGLAGDESYNEQFF.

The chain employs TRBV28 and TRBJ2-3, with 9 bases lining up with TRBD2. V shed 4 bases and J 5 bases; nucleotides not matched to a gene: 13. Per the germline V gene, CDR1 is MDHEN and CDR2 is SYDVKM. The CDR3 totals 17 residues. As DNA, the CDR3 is TGTGCCAGCAGTTCCGAAAACTTAGCGGGAGTAGGAGATACGCAGTATTTT. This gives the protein CASSSENLAGVGDTQYF.

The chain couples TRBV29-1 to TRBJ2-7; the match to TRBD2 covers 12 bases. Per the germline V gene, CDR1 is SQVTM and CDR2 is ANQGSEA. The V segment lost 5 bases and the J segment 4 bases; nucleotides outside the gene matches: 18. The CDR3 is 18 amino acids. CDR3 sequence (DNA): TGCAGCGTTACCGACCCTCTAGCGGGAGGGCATGGGGATTACGAGCAGTACTTC. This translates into CSVTDPLAGGHGDYEQYF.

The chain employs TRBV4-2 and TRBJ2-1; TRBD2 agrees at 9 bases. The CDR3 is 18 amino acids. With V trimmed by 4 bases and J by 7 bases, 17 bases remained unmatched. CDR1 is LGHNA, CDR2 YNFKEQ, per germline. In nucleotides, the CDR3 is TGTGCCAGCAGCCCAGGAGAAGGGGTAGCGGGAGTAAAAAATGAGCAGTTCTTC. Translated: CASSPGEGVAGVKNEQFF.

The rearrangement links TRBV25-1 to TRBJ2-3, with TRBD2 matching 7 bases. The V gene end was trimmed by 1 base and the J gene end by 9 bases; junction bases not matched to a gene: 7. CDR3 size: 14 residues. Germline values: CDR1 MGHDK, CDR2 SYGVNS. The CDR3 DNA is TGTGCCAGCAGTGAATGGGGGGGGGACGGCACGCAGTATTTT. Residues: CASSEWGGDGTQYF.

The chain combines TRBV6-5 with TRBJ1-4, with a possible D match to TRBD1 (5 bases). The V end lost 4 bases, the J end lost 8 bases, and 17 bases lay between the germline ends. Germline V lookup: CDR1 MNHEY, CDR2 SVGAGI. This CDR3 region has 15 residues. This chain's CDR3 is CASSLYGHGAEKLFF. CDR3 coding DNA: TGTGCCAGCAGTTTATACGGACACGGCGCCGAAAAACTGTTTTTT.

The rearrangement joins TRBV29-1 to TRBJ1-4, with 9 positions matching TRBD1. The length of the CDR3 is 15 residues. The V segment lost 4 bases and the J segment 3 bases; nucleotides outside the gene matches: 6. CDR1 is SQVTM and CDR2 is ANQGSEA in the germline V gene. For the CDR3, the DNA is TGCAGCGTTGCTACAGGGACAGGGCCTAATGAAAAACTGTTTTTT. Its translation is CSVATGTGPNEKLFF. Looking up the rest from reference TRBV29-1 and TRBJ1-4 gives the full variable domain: SAVISQKPSRDICQRGTSLTIQCQVDSQVTMMFWYRQQPGQSLTLIATANQGSEATYESGFVIDKFPISRPNLTFSTLTVSNMSPEDSSIYLCSVATGTGPNEKLFFGSGTQLSVL.

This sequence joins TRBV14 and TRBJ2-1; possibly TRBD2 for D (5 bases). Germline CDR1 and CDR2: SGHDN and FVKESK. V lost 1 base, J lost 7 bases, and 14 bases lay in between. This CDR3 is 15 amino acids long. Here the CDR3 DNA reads TGTGCCAGCAGCCAAGTTCCGAGCGGAACTAATGAGCAGTTCTTC. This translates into CASSQVPSGTNEQFF.

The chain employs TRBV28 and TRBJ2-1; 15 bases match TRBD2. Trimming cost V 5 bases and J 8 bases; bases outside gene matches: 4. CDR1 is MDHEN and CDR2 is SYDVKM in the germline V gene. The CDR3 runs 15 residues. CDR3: CASSPGTSGRYEQFF. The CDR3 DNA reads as TGTGCCAGCAGTCCAGGGACTAGCGGGAGGTATGAGCAGTTCTTC.

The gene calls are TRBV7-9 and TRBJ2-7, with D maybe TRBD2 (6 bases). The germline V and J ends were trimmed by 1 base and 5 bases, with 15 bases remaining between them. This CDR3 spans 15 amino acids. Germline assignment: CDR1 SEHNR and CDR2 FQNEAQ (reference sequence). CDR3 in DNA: TGTGCCAGCAGCTTAGATGCGGGAAGATGGAACGAGCAGTACTTC. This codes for CASSLDAGRWNEQYF.